Sequencing of this T cell receptor beta chain was carried out in a study of blood T cell repertoires in COVID-19. The V end lost 6 bases, the J end lost 8 bases, and 21 bases lay between the germline ends. The V gene's germline CDR1 is SGHRS and CDR2 YFSETQ. This CDR3 is built from 15 residues. Data came from immunoSEQ multiplex PCR; TCRdb stores just in-frame clones and leaves some out. The data show about 320,000 clones, roughly 85% seen once. The TCR originated in a human donor in a cohort sampled during active COVID-19. The chain uses TRBV5-1 and TRBJ2-1, with a weak D call TRBD2 (7 bases). Input material: peripheral blood. The CDR3 here is CASNRPGGGEDEQFF. As DNA, the CDR3 is TGCGCCAGCAACCGACCGGGGGGCGGGGAGGATGAGCAGTTCTTC.